Sequencing of this T cell receptor beta chain was carried out in a study of CXCR3-negative and CXCR3-positive naive CD8 T cells. Whole-study context: TRB reads totalled about 150 million, about 1.5 +/- 0.3 million per library.

The CDR3 totals 12 residues. Germline V gene sequence: CDR1 SGHNT, CDR2 YENEEA. Libraries were UMI-labeled 5' RACE TRB cDNA. From its re-call of the 5' RACE reads, TCRdb lists each CDR3 protein once, without DNA. The sample totals around 52,000 distinct CDR3 sequences. Study-wide points: Similar TRBV-TRBJ usage characterized naive CXCR3-negative and CXCR3-positive cells; memory cells differed.

In regard to this clonotype: Its antigen is unknown.

The sequencing input was memory CD8+ T cells from blood. V usage is TRBV11-3 and J usage is TRBJ1-1; with no DNA, the TCRdb D assignment of TRBD1 cannot be verified. The TCR was taken from a human donor in good health. Some clones in this sample may be carry-over from other donors' samples. The CDR3 reads CASSLAGPEAFF. The full variable domain, completed using reference TRBV11-3 and TRBJ1-1, is EAGVVQSPRYKIIEKKQPVAFWCNPISGHNTLYWYLQNLGQGPELLIRYENEEAVDDSQLPKDRFSAERLKGVDSTLKIQPAELGDSAVYLCASSLAGPEAFFGQGTRLTVV.